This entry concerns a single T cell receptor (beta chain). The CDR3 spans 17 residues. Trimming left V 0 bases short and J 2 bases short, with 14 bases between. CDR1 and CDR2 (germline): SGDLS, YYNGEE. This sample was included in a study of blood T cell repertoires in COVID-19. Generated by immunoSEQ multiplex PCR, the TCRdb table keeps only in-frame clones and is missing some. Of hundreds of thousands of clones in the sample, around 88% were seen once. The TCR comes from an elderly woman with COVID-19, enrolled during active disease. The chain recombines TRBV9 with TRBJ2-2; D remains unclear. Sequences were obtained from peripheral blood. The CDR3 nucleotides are TGTGCCAGCAGCGTAGCAGGATCCCCGGTCAACACCGGGGAGCTGTTTTTT. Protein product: CASSVAGSPVNTGELFF. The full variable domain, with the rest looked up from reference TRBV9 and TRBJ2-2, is DSGVTQTPKHLITATGQRVTLRCSPRSGDLSVYWYQQSLDQGLQFLIQYYNGEERAKGNILERFSAQQFPDLHSELNLSSLELGDSALYFCASSVAGSPVNTGELFFGEGSRLTVL.